The T cell receptor beta chain described here comes from a study of shared T cell receptors in the human thymus. TCRdb's table, derived via immunoSEQ multiplex PCR, lists solely in-frame clones and lacks some. The table lists hundreds of thousands of clones, 70% to 90% of them singletons. V dropped 5 bases and J dropped 5; count of bases not matched to a gene: 3. Per germline, CDR1 SGHVS and CDR2 FQNEAQ. The CDR3 is 15 amino acids. These data are also associated with another study on human thymus T cells. From that study: The sample donors, healthy Finnish infants, were having corrective surgery for congenital heart defects. Thymus tissue was removed during corrective cardiac surgery. Biased V and J segment usage appeared in thymus and peripheral blood. What related research reported was that thymic repertoires overlapped highly among unrelated individuals.

The rearrangement uses TRBV7-8 and TRBJ1-6, with 10 bases aligning to TRBD1. This clonotype was obtained from a girl younger than two with a congenital heart defect. Sequencing input: thymocytes. CDR3 sequence (DNA): TGTGCCAGCAGCAGAGGACAGGGGGATAATTCACCCCTCCACTTT. This gives the protein CASSRGQGDNSPLHF. The full variable domain, its missing parts supplied by reference TRBV7-8 and TRBJ1-6, is GAGVSQSPRYKVAKRGQDVALRCDPISGHVSLFWYQQALGQGPEFLTYFQNEAQLDKSGLPSDRFFAERPEGSVSTLKIQRTQQEDSAVYLCASSRGQGDNSPLHFGNGTRLTVT.